This TCR beta chain was found in a study of blood T cell repertoires in COVID-19. Across the whole study: Acute and convalescent COVID-19 samples came from the United States, Italy and Spain. PBMCs, B-cell-depleted T cells, or T cells provided the cDNA or gDNA that made up the material.

This clone was seen only once. CDR1 SNHLY and CDR2 FYNNEI come from the germline V gene. The CDR3 has 11 amino acids. Trimming cost V 7 bases and J 2 bases, with 5 bases left between them. Per the original data handling: Reference gene primer amplification gave estimated nucleated cell counts. Generated by immunoSEQ multiplex PCR, the TCRdb table keeps only in-frame clones and is missing some. Clonal size and the V and J genes are those of that table, whereas D and trimming came from the DNA. The sample consists of 200,000 to 250,000 clones, 65% to 90% of them appearing once. Recruited during active infection, patients (from Seattle) were subsequently followed longitudinally.

The sample taken for sequencing was peripheral blood. The receptor was isolated from a woman aged 70 to 79 with COVID-19, enrolled during active disease. The J gene is TRBJ2-5, the V gene TRBV2; D remains ambiguous. CDR3: CASTTQETQYF. The CDR3 DNA is TGTGCCAGCACTACTCAAGAGACCCAGTACTTC.